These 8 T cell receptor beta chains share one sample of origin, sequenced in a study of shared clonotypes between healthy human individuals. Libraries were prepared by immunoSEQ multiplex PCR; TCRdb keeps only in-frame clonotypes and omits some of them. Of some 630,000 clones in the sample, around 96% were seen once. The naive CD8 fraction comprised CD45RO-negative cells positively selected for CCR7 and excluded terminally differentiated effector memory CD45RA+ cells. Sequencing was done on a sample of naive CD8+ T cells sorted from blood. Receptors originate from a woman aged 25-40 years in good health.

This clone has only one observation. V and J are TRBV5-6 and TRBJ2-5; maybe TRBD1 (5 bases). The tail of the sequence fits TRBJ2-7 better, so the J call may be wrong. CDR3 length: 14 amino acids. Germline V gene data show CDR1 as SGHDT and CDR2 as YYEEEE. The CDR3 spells CASSLGGSYYEQYF. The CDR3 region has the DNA TGTGCCAGCAGCTTGGGGGGCAGCTACTACGAGCAGTACTTC.

The CDR3 protein is CATSDRGRFDYGYTF. The CDR3 coding sequence is TGTGCCACCAGCGACAGGGGTCGATTTGACTATGGCTACACCTTC. The chain employs TRBV15 and TRBJ1-2; 8 positions agree with TRBD1. The CDR3 spans 15 residues. Trimming cost V 5 bases and J 3 bases; bases outside gene matches: 8. Germline-derived CDR1 and CDR2 are LNHNV and YYDKDF (reference sequence).

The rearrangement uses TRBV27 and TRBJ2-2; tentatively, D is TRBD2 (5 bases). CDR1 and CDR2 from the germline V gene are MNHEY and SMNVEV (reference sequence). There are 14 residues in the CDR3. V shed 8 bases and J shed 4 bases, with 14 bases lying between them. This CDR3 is CASRSDYFTGELFF. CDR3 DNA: TGTGCCAGCCGGTCCGACTATTTCACCGGGGAGCTGTTTTTT.

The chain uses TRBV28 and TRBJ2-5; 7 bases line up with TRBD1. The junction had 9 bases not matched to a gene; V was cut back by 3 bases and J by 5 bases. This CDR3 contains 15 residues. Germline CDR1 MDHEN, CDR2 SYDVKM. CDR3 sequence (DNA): TGTGCCAGCAGTTTCCGTGCCGGACAGGAGGAGACCCAGTACTTC. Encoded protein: CASSFRAGQEETQYF.

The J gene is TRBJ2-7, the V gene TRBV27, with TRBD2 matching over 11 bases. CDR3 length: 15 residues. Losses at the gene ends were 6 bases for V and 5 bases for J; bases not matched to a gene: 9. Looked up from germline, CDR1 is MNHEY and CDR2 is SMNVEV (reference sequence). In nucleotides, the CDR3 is TGTGCCAGCAGACTACTAGCGGGAGTGTTTGACGAGCAGTACTTC. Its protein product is CASRLLAGVFDEQYF.

As DNA, the CDR3 is TGTGCCATCAGTGATTATAGGTTTGGGACGGAGGGGAACACTGAAGCTTTCTTT. Translating it yields CAISDYRFGTEGNTEAFF. The chain combines TRBV10-3 with TRBJ1-1, with a tentative D call TRBD1 (5 bases). From germline, CDR1 is ENHRY and CDR2 SYGVKD. V lost 3 bases to trimming and J lost 1 base, with 21 bases between them. The CDR3 is 18 amino acids.

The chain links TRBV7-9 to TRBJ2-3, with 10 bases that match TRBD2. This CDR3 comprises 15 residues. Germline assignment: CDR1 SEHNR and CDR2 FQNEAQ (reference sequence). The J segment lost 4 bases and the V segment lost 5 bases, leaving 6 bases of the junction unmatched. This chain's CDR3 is CASSPSGSGADTQYF. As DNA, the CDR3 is TGTGCCAGCAGCCCTAGCGGGAGCGGTGCAGATACGCAGTATTTT.

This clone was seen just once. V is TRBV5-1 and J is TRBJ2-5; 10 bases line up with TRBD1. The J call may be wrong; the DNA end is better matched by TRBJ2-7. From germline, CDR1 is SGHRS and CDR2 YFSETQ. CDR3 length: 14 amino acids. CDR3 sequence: CASSYGTGANEQYF. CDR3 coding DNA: TGCGCCAGCAGCTACGGGACAGGGGCGAACGAGCAGTACTTC.